These 10 T cell receptor beta chains came from one sample sequenced in a study of control samples from healthy donors and cancer patients. Sequencing was performed with immunoSEQ multiplex PCR; in TCRdb, only in-frame clones are kept and a portion is missing. The data contain about 150,000 clones, roughly 94% of them singletons. The specimen was blood. Receptors originate from a man aged 40-49 years in good health.

V usage is TRBV19 and J usage is TRBJ2-7; D might be TRBD1 (6 bases). Germline V gives CDR1 LNHDA, CDR2 SQIVND (reference sequence). The CDR3 totals 15 residues. Trimming cost V 3 bases and J 2 bases, with 14 bases left between them. The DNA for the CDR3 is TGTGCCAGTAGTATCGGGACACCCATCCCCTACGAGCAGTACTTC. This encodes CASSIGTPIPYEQYF.

With respect to this clone: The sample carries other DNA sequences with the same CDR3. This sequence joins TRBV6-5 and TRBJ1-3, with D uncertain. V lost 2 bases, J lost 7 bases, and 3 bases lay in between. Looked up from germline, CDR1 is MNHEY and CDR2 is SVGAGI. The CDR3 is made up of 11 amino acids. The CDR3 spells CASSYANTIYF. The CDR3 DNA follows: TGTGCCAGCAGTTACGCGAACACCATATATTTT.

This CDR3 is CASSYRAGGPHEQFF. CDR3 DNA: TGTGCCAGCAGTTACCGGGCGGGGGGGCCCCATGAGCAGTTCTTC. This chain joins TRBV6-2 or TRBV6-3 and TRBJ2-1; 9 positions match TRBD2. Per the germline V gene, CDR1 is MNHEY and CDR2 is SVGEGT. V dropped 2 bases and J dropped 8; count of bases not matched to a gene: 7. CDR3 size: 15 residues.

The chain carries TRBV9 and TRBJ2-1, with D perhaps TRBD2 (6 bases). This CDR3 is built from 16 residues. Germline CDR1 and CDR2: SGDLS and YYNGEE. Trimming removed 3 bases from V and 0 bases from J, with 13 bases in between. This CDR3 reads CASSGDSGSSYNEQFF. The CDR3 coding sequence is TGTGCCAGCAGCGGAGATAGCGGAAGCTCCTACAATGAGCAGTTCTTC.

The gene calls are TRBV5-1 and TRBJ1-3, with D perhaps TRBD1 (5 bases). This CDR3 comprises 16 residues. Germline V gene lookup returns CDR1 SGHRS and CDR2 YFSETQ. Deletions cut 1 base from V and 3 bases from J, with 14 bases between. In DNA form, the CDR3 reads TGCGCCAGCAGCTTGAATGGATTAGGGGTTGGAAACACCATATATTTT. Its protein product is CASSLNGLGVGNTIYF.

DNA of the CDR3: TGTGCCAGCAGTGAAGGAAAAGGGACCATGAACACTGAAGCTTTCTTT. Protein: CASSEGKGTMNTEAFF. V and J are TRBV6-1 and TRBJ1-1; D possibly corresponds to TRBD1 (5 bases). The CDR3 is made up of 16 amino acids. Between the trimmed V and J ends, which lost 1 base and 0 bases, there was a span of 12 bases. Per the germline V gene, CDR1 is MNHNS and CDR2 is SASEGT.

This sequence joins TRBV18 and TRBJ2-7; possible D gene TRBD2, 7 bases. The V gene lost 6 bases and the J gene lost 4 bases, with 16 bases spanning the gap. Germline assignment: CDR1 KGHSH and CDR2 LQKENI. The CDR3 runs to 14 residues. This CDR3 is CASSPRGGGYEQYF. CDR3 nucleotides: TGTGCCAGCTCTCCCCGGGGAGGGGGGTACGAGCAGTACTTC.

V gene TRBV18 combines with J gene TRBJ1-1; maybe TRBD1 (5 bases). Trimming cost V 3 bases and J 0 bases, with 11 bases left between them. The CDR3 is 15 residues long. Germline CDR1 is KGHSH and CDR2 is LQKENI. CDR3 bases: TGTGCCAGCTCACCTGAGAGGGGCGTGAACACTGAAGCTTTCTTT. Protein: CASSPERGVNTEAFF.

The chain links TRBV5-1 to TRBJ1-1, with D maybe TRBD1 (5 bases). The CDR3 has 15 amino acids. Germline assignment: CDR1 SGHRS and CDR2 YFSETQ. Trimming took 1 base from V and 1 from J, leaving 11 bases between them. This CDR3 is CASSLYFGGNTEAFF. CDR3 DNA sequence: TGCGCCAGCAGCTTGTATTTTGGGGGGAACACTGAAGCTTTCTTT.

CDR3 loop: CSVQDRKNTEAFF. The CDR3 DNA reads as TGCAGCGTTCAGGACAGGAAAAACACTGAAGCTTTCTTT. This chain connects TRBV29-1 to TRBJ1-1, with TRBD1 matching 7 bases. Germline V gene data show CDR1 as SQVTM and CDR2 as ANQGSEA. V lost 5 bases, J lost 2 bases, and 5 bases stayed unmatched. This CDR3 has 13 amino acids.